This TCR beta chain was sequenced in a study of T cell responses to AZD1222 COVID-19 vaccine. This CDR3 is 17 amino acids long. Trimming stripped 0 bases from V and 0 bases from J, with 15 bases between. CDR1 is SGHRS, CDR2 YFSETQ, per germline. For this clone: Its target is unknown.

Assay used: immunoSEQ multiplex PCR; TCRdb lists only in-frame clones, some missing. The sample lists 150,000 to 200,000 clones, 90% occurring once. Notes on the study in general: Baseline antibody screening turned up just six seropositive AZD1222 recipients. A rise in Spike-specific TCR breadth and depth followed two AZD1222 doses.

The material was peripheral blood, obtained 28 days after the second AZD1222 dose. The source of this sequence is an adult who received the AZD1222 COVID-19 vaccine. The chain uses TRBV5-1 and TRBJ1-2, with D possibly matching TRBD1 (6 bases). As DNA, the CDR3 is TGCGCCAGCAGCTTGGATGGGACATCCGCAGCTAACTATGGCTACACCTTC. Amino acid sequence: CASSLDGTSAANYGYTF.